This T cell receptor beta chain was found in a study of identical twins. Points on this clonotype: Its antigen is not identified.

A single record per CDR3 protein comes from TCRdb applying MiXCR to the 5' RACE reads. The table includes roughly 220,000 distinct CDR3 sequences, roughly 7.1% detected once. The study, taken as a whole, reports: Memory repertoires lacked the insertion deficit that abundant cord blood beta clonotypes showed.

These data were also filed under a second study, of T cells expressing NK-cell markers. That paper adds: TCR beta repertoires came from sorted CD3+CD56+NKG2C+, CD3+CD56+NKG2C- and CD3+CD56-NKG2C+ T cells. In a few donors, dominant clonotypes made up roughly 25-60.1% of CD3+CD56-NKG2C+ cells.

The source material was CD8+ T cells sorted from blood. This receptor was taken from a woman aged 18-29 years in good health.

CDR3 nucleotide sequence: TGTGCCAGCAGCGTTGGAGGGAGCGTAGCAGATGAGCAGTTCTTC. Protein sequence: CASSVGGSVADEQFF. The V call is TRBV9, the J call TRBJ2-1; TRBD2 is a possible D gene (6 bases). The V and J ends lost 2 bases and 8 bases respectively, with 17 bases between them. This CDR3 has 15 amino acids. Germline lookup yields CDR1 SGDLS and CDR2 YYNGEE.